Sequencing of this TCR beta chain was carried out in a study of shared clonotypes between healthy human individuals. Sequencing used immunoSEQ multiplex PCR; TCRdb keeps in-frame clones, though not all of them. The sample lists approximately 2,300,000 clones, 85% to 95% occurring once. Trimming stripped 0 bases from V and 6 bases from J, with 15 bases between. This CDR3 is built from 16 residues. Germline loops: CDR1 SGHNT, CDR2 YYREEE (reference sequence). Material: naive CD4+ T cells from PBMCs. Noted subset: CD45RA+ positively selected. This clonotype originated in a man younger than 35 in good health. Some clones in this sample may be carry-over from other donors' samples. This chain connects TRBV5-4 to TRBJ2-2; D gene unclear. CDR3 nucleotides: TGTGCCAGCAGCTTGGGGCCCTCCCCGGCCCCCGGGGAGCTGTTTTTT. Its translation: CASSLGPSPAPGELFF.